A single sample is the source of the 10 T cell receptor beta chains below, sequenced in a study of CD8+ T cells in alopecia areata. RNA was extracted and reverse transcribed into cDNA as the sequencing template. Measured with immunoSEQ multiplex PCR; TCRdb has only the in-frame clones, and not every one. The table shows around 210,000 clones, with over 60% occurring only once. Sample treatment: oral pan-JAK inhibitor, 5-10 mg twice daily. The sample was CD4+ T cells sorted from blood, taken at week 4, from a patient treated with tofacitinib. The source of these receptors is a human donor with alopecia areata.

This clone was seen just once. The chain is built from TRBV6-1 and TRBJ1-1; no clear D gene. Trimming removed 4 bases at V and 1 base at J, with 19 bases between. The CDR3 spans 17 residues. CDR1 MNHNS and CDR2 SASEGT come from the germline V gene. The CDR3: CASSGRAARPRNTEAFF. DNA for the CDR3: TGTGCCAGCAGTGGCCGGGCGGCTCGGCCCAGGAACACTGAAGCTTTCTTT.

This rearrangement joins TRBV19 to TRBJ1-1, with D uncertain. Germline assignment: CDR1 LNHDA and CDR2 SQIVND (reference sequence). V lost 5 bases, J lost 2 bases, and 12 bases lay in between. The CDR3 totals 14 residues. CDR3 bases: TGTGCCAGTAGTTCTCCCGGTCTAAACACTGAAGCTTTCTTT. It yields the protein CASSSPGLNTEAFF.

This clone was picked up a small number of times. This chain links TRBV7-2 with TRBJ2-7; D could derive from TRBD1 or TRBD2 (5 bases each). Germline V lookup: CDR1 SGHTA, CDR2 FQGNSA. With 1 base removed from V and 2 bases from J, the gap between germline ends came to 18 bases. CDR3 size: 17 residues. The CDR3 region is CASSLVTGGQGAYEQYF. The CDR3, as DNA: TGTGCCAGCAGCTTAGTGACTGGTGGGCAGGGAGCCTACGAGCAGTACTTC.

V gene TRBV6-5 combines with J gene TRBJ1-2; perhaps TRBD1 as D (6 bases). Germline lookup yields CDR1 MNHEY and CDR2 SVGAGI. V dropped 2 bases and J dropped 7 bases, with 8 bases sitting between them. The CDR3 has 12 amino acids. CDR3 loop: CASSYNRVGYTF. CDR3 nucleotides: TGTGCCAGCAGTTACAACAGGGTTGGCTACACCTTC.

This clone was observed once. The CDR3 sequence is CASSPRGSGSTETQYF. The CDR3 DNA sequence: TGTGCCAGCAGCCCACGGGGCAGTGGGAGCACAGAGACCCAGTACTTC. The chain recombines TRBV7-3 with TRBJ2-5, with D perhaps assigned TRBD1 or TRBD2 (5 bases each). The V gene lost 5 bases and the J gene lost 4 bases, with 20 bases spanning the gap. The V gene's germline CDR1 is SGHTA and CDR2 FQGTGA. This CDR3 region has 16 residues.

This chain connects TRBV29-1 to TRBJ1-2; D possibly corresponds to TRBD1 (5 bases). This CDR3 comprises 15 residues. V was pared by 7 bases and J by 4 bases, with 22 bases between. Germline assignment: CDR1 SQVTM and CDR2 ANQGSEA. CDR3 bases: TGCAGCGCCAGGGACTCTCCTGGCCGTGGCTATGGCTACACCTTC. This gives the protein CSARDSPGRGYGYTF.

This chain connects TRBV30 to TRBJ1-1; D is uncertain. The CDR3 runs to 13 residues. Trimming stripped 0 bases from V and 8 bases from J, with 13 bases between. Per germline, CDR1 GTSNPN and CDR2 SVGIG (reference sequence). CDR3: CAWSVGPAMEAFF. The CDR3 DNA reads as TGTGCCTGGAGTGTGGGCCCGGCTATGGAAGCTTTCTTT.

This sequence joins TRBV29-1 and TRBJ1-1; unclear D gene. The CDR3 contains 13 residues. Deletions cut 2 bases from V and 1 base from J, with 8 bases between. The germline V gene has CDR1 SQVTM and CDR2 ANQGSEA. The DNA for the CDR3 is TGCAGCGTTGAACAGAGACCGAACACTGAAGCTTTCTTT. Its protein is CSVEQRPNTEAFF.

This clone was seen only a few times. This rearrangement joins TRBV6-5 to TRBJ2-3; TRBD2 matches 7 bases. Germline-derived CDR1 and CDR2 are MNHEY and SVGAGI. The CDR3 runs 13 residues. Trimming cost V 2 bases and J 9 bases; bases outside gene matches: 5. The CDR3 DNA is TGTGCCAGCAGTTACCCGGGGACTACCACGCAGTATTTT. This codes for CASSYPGTTTQYF.

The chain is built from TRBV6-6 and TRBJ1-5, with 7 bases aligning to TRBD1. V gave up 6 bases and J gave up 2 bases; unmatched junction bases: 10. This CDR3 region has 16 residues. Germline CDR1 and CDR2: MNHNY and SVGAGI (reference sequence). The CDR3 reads CASSRPDRRGNQPQHF. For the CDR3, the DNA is TGTGCCAGCAGCCGACCGGACAGGCGCGGCAATCAGCCCCAGCATTTT.